This T cell receptor (beta chain) is from a study of T cells in Graves' hyperthyroidism and ophthalmopathy. Overall study: Peripheral blood was obtained at initial diagnosis, preceding any treatment.

Uncontrolled infection, other autoimmune disease, pregnancy or lactation disqualified patients from enrolment. This CDR3 has 14 residues. V lost 7 bases, J lost 3 bases, and 16 bases lay in between. Germline-derived CDR1 and CDR2 are LGHDT and YNNKEL (reference sequence). This clonotype was found many times. Amplification yielded TCR beta CDR3 regions, with RNA transcripts as the source. With the HTBI primer set, the TCR CDR3 went through a first round of RT-PCR. TCRdb re-called the multiplex PCR reads through MiXCR, storing one row per CDR3 protein. The sample includes approximately 710,000 distinct CDR3 sequences, approximately 15% seen only once; the top ten take 15% to 17%.

The rearrangement links TRBV3-1 to TRBJ2-7, with D perhaps TRBD2 (6 bases). The receptor was isolated from a man in his fifties or sixties with Graves' hyperthyroidism. The sequencing input was blood. CDR3 in DNA: TGTGCCAGCACCACTATTCCCGGGAGCTACGAGCAGTACTTC. Its translation is CASTTIPGSYEQYF.